The entry below gives a single T cell receptor (beta chain) sequence along with its context. The sample originates from a study of blood T cell repertoires in COVID-19. Overall study context: Material from acute and convalescent COVID-19 was sourced from the United States, Italy and Spain. In each case, the material was cDNA or gDNA derived from T cells, B-cell-depleted T cells, or PBMCs.

Trimming cost V 3 bases and J 2 bases; bases outside gene matches: 7. Looked up from germline, CDR1 is SNHLY and CDR2 is FYNNEI. The CDR3 sequence is 16 residues long. Clones were read by immunoSEQ multiplex PCR, and TCRdb kept only the in-frame ones, dropping some. The top ten clones hold 2.2% of a sample with approximately 250,000 clones, about nine tenths of them seen once. Sequences were obtained from peripheral blood. The chain couples TRBV2 to TRBJ2-3; 8 nucleotides match TRBD1. This TCR derives from a man in his thirties or forties who had recovered from COVID-19. The CDR3 DNA follows: TGTGCCAGCAGTGATAGGGCAGGGGGCATCACAGATACGCAGTATTTT. This gives the protein CASSDRAGGITDTQYF.